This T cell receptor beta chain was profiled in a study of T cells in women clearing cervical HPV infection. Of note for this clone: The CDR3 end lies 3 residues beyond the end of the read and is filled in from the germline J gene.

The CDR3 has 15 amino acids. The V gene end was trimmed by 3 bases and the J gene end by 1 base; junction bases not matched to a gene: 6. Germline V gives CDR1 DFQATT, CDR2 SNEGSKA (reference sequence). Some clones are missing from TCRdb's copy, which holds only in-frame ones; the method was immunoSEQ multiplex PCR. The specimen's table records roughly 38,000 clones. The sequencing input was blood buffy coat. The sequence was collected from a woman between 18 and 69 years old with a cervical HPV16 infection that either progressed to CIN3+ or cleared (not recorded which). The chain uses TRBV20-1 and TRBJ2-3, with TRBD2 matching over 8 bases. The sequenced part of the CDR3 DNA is TGCAGTGCTAGGCCCCAAGCGGGAGGCACAGATACG. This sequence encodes CSARPQAGGTDT. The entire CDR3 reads CSARPQAGGTDTQYF.